The 9 T cell receptor beta chains below all came from one sample that was sequenced in a study of CD8 T cells in Susac syndrome. cDNA came from around 0.54 to 1 ug RNA primed by random hexamers. TCRdb fed the immunoSEQ multiplex PCR reads into MiXCR, producing one record per CDR3 protein. The repertoire holds 200,000 or so distinct CDR3 sequences, with almost 96% as singletons. The sample taken for sequencing was CD4+ T cells from PBMCs. These receptors originate from a human donor with multiple sclerosis.

The V call is TRBV29-1, the J call TRBJ1-2; the D is unclear. The CDR3 is 14 residues long. Germline values: CDR1 SQVTM, CDR2 ANQGSEA. V dropped 4 bases and J dropped 3 bases, with 15 bases sitting between them. The DNA of the CDR3 is TGCAGCGTTGGAGTTTCGCGGGGTGACTATGGCTACACCTTC. Its translation is CSVGVSRGDYGYTF.

The gene calls are TRBV15 and TRBJ2-5; D not resolved. The V and J ends lost 2 bases and 5 bases respectively, with 6 bases between them. CDR1 is LNHNV, CDR2 YYDKDF, per germline (reference sequence). The CDR3 is 12 residues long. The CDR3 DNA reads TGTGCCACCAGCAGATCCCGGGAGACCCAGTACTTC. It translates to CATSRSRETQYF.

The chain uses TRBV30 and TRBJ1-6; no firm D call. The CDR3 spans 14 residues. CDR1 is GTSNPN, CDR2 SVGIG, per germline (reference sequence). V was pared by 0 bases and J by 7 bases, with 10 bases between. CDR3 sequence reads: CAWSVQPGNSPLHF. CDR3 nucleotides: TGTGCCTGGAGTGTACAGCCAGGCAATTCACCCCTCCACTTT.

The chain has TRBV3-1 and TRBJ1-2, with 7 bases that match TRBD1. V was clipped by 4 bases and J by 4 bases; unmatched bases: 3. Germline-derived CDR1 and CDR2 are LGHDT and YNNKEL (reference sequence). The CDR3 runs to 13 residues. CDR3: CASSPGTAYGYTF. CDR3 coding DNA: TGTGCCAGCAGCCCTGGGACAGCCTATGGCTACACCTTC.

The count of this clonotype is one. The chain couples TRBV7-9 to TRBJ1-1; unclear D gene. The V and J ends lost 5 bases and 6 bases respectively, with 19 bases between them. Germline assignment: CDR1 SEHNR and CDR2 FQNEAQ (reference sequence). The CDR3 runs to 15 residues. CDR3 coding DNA: TGTGCCAGCAGCCCCAAGTCGGACGGGCTCGCTGAAGCTTTCTTT. It encodes CASSPKSDGLAEAFF.

V gene TRBV3-1 combines with J gene TRBJ2-3; TRBD2 matches at 7 bases. With 1 base clipped from V and 0 bases from J, the junction kept 10 bases outside the gene matches. Germline V gives CDR1 LGHDT, CDR2 YNNKEL (reference sequence). The CDR3 loop spans 18 amino acids. The CDR3 DNA reads TGTGCCAGCAGCCAAGTGACCCCAACTAGCGAGAGCACAGATACGCAGTATTTT. Residues: CASSQVTPTSESTDTQYF.

This chain connects TRBV11-2 to TRBJ2-3; possibly TRBD2 for D (5 bases). This CDR3 contains 15 residues. Germline V gives CDR1 SGHAT, CDR2 FQNNGV. Trimming left V 3 bases short and J 4 bases short, with 14 bases between. The CDR3 nucleotides read TGTGCCAGCAGCTTTCCCCTAGCACGTGCAGATACGCAGTATTTT. Its translation is CASSFPLARADTQYF.

Remarks on this clonotype: Sequence at one end of the junction differs from germline and may be a read error. The chain recombines TRBV6-1 with TRBJ2-5, with D perhaps being TRBD1 or TRBD2 (5 bases each). The germline CDR1 and CDR2 sequences are MNHNS and SASEGT. CDR3 length equals 17 residues. As DNA, the CDR3 is TGTGCCAGCAGTAGGGGCGGTAGCGCAACCCTCCAAGAGCCCCAGTACTTC. This codes for CASSRGGSATLQEPQYF.

V gene TRBV20-1 combines with J gene TRBJ2-5; D remains unclear. Per the germline V gene, CDR1 is DFQATT and CDR2 is SNEGSKA (reference sequence). The CDR3 has 12 amino acids. Trimming removed 2 bases at V and 5 bases at J, with 9 bases between. CDR3 DNA sequence: TGCAGTGCTAGACTGATGGGTGAGACCCAGTACTTC. Protein sequence: CSARLMGETQYF.